This T cell receptor beta chain emerged from a study of blood T cell repertoires in COVID-19. Study overall: The study drew acute and convalescent COVID-19 samples from the United States, Italy and Spain. T cells, B-cell-depleted T cells, or PBMCs supplied cDNA or gDNA.

As handled by the study authors: Amplification from reference gene primers served as the basis for estimated nucleated cell counts. Data came from immunoSEQ multiplex PCR; TCRdb stores just in-frame clones and leaves some out. That table is the source of V, J and clone size, and D and trimming were worked out from the DNA. This table holds over 200,000 clones, approximately 91% found once. J gave up 2 bases and V 5 bases, and 5 bases lay outside the gene matches. This CDR3 has 15 residues. Germline-derived CDR1 and CDR2 are SQVTM and ANQGSEA. The V and J genes are TRBV29-1 and TRBJ2-2; TRBD2 agrees at 10 bases. The sequence came from a man aged 35 to 55 with acute or convalescent COVID-19. Sequencing was carried out using peripheral blood. CDR3 coding DNA: TGCAGCGTTATACTAGCGGGGTCAAACACCGGGGAGCTGTTTTTT. Amino acids: CSVILAGSNTGELFF.